This T cell receptor (beta chain) was profiled in a study of brain T cells in children with intractable seizures. Profiled with immunoSEQ multiplex PCR; TCRdb holds only in-frame clones, not every one. The sample gives about 340,000 clones, over 85% of which show up once; 4.5% to 7% is in the top ten. Sample time point: blood from clinic visit 5 months post-surgery; TSC patient then seizure free. Sequencing was limited to surgery cases with top T cell transcript signatures in brain tissue. At least one anti-epileptic drug was given before surgery. This CDR3 is 13 amino acids long. J was trimmed by 4 bases and V by 2 bases; bases with no gene match: 2. The germline CDR1 and CDR2 sequences are GTSNPN and SVGIG (reference sequence). This clone has just one count.

The chain joins TRBV30 to TRBJ1-1; 9 bases fit TRBD1. The TCR originated in a boy less than two years old with tuberous sclerosis and intractable seizures. The sequences come from peripheral blood, collected roughly 5 months after surgery. CDR3 residues: CAWSPDRGTEAFF. The CDR3 coding sequence is TGTGCCTGGAGTCCGGACAGGGGCACTGAAGCTTTCTTT.